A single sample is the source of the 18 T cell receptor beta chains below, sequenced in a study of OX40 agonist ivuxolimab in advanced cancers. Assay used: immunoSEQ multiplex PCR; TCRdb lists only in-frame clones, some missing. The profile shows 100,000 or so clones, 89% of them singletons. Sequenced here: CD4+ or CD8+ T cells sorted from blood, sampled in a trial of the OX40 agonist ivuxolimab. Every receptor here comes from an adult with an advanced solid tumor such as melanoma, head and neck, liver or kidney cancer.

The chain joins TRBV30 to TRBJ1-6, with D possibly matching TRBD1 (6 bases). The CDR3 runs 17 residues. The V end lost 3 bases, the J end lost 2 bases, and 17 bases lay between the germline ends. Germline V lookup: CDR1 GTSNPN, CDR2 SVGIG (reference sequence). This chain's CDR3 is CAWRIERGTPYNSPLHF. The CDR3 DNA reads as TGTGCCTGGAGGATCGAAAGGGGGACCCCCTATAATTCACCCCTCCACTTT.

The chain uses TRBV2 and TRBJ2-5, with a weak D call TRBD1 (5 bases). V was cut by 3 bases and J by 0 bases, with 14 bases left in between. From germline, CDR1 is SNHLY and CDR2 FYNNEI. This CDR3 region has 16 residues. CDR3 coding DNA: TGTGCCAGCAGTGACTTCATCAGGGCGTACCAAGAGACCCAGTACTTC. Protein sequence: CASSDFIRAYQETQYF.

CDR3 in DNA: TGCGCCAGCAGCCAGCGGCCGATTAACTATGGCTACACCTTC. Residues: CASSQRPINYGYTF. V usage is TRBV5-1 and J usage is TRBJ1-2; the D is unclear. The germline V and J ends were trimmed by 4 bases and 1 base, with 11 bases remaining between them. CDR3 size: 14 residues. From germline, CDR1 is SGHRS and CDR2 YFSETQ.

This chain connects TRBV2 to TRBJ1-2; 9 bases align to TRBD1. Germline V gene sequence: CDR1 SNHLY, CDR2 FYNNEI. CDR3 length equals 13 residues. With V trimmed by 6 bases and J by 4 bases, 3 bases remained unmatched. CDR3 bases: TGTGCCAGCAGCGGGACAGGGTCCTATGGCTACACCTTC. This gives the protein CASSGTGSYGYTF.

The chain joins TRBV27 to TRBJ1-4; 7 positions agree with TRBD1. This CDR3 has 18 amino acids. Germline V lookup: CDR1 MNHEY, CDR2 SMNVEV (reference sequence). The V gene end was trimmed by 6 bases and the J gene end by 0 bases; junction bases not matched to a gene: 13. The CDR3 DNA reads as TGTGCCAGCAGCTCCCACGGGACAGTCAAGCCAACTAATGAAAAACTGTTTTTT. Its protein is CASSSHGTVKPTNEKLFF.

CDR3 amino acids: CASSISRGLQETQYF. The CDR3 coding sequence is TGTGCCAGTAGTATATCACGGGGACTCCAAGAGACCCAGTACTTC. The V call is TRBV19, the J call TRBJ2-5; TRBD2 is a possible D gene (6 bases). The CDR3 contains 15 residues. The V end lost 2 bases, the J end lost 1 base, and 11 bases lay between the germline ends. CDR1 is LNHDA and CDR2 is SQIVND in the germline V gene (reference sequence).

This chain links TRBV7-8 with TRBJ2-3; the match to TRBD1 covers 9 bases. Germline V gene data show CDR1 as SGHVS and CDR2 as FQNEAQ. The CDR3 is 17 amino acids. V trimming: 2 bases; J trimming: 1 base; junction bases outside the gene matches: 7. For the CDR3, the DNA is TGTGCCAGCAGCTTAACCTTACAGGGGGCGGGCACAGATACGCAGTATTTT. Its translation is CASSLTLQGAGTDTQYF.

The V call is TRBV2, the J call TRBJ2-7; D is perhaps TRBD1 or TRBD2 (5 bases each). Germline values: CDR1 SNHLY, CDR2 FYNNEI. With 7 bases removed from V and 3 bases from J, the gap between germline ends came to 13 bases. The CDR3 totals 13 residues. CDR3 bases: TGTGCCAGCATACGGGACCGGGACTACGAGCAGTACTTC. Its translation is CASIRDRDYEQYF.

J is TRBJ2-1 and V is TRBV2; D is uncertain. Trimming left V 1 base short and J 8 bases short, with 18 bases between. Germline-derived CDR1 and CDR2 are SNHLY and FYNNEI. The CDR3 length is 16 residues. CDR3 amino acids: CASSEDRGVMFDEQFF. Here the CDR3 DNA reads TGTGCCAGCAGTGAAGATCGTGGTGTTATGTTCGATGAGCAGTTCTTC.

The CDR3 DNA is TGTGCCAGCAGCTTGGGCCGGGGGCGGGCCGGGGAGCTGTTTTTT. Protein product: CASSLGRGRAGELFF. The chain employs TRBV5-4 and TRBJ2-2, with D possibly being TRBD1 or TRBD2 (6 bases each). The V end was cut by 0 bases, the J end by 6 bases, with 12 bases between. The CDR3 loop spans 15 amino acids. CDR1 is SGHNT and CDR2 is YYREEE in the germline V gene (reference sequence).

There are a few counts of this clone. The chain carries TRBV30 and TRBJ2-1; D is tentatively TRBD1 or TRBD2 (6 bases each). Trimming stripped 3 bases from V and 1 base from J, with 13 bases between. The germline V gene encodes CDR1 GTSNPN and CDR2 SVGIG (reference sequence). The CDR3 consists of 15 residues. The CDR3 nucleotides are TGTGCCTGGAGCAAAGGGGGGACATCCTACAATGAGCAGTTCTTC. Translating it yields CAWSKGGTSYNEQFF.

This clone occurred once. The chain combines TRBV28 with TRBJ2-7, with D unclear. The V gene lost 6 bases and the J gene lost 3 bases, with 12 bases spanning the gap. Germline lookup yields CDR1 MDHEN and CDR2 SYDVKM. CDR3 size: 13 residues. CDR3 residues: CASSKTSFYEQYF. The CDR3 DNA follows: TGTGCCAGCAGCAAGACCTCTTTCTACGAGCAGTACTTC.

In DNA, the CDR3 is TGTGCCAGTAGAGCCGAGGGGAGAGGAACTGAAGCTTTCTTT. It encodes CASRAEGRGTEAFF. V usage is TRBV19 and J usage is TRBJ1-1, with D possibly being TRBD1 (5 bases). Looked up from germline, CDR1 is LNHDA and CDR2 is SQIVND (reference sequence). The germline V and J ends were trimmed by 6 bases and 5 bases, with 16 bases remaining between them. The CDR3 totals 14 residues.

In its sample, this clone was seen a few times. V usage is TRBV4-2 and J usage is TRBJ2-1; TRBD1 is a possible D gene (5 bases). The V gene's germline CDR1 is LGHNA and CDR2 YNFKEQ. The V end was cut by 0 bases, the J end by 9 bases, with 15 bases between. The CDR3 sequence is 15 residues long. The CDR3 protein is CASSQEKDHRGEQFF. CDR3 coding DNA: TGTGCCAGCAGCCAAGAGAAGGACCATAGGGGTGAGCAGTTCTTC.

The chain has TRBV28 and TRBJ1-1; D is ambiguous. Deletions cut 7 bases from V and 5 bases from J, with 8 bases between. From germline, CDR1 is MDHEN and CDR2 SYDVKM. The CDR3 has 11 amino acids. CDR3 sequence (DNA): TGTGCCAGCACCGGCAGAACTGAAGCTTTCTTT. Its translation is CASTGRTEAFF. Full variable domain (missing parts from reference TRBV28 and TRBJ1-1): DVKVTQSSRYLVKRTGEKVFLECVQDMDHENMFWYRQDPGLGLRLIYFSYDVKMKEKGDIPEGYSVSREKKERFSLILESASTNQTSMYLCASTGRTEAFFGQGTRLTVV.

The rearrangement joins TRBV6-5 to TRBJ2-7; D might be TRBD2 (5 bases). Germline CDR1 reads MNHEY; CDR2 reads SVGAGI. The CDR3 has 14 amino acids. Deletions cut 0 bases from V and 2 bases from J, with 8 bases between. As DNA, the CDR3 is TGTGCCAGCAGTTACTCGGGGAGCACCTACGAGCAGTACTTC. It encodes CASSYSGSTYEQYF.

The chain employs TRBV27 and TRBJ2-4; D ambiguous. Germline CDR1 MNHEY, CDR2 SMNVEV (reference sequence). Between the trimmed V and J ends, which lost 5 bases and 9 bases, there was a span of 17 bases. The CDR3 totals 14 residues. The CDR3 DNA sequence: TGTGCCAGCAGTCCCAGGTCCCCCCTAGGCATTCAGTACTTC. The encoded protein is CASSPRSPLGIQYF.

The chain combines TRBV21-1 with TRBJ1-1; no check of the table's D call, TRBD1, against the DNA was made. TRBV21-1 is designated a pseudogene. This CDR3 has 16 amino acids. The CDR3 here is CASSKGIERAGDEAFF. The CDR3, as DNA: TGTGCCAGCAGCAAAGGTATTGAACGGGCAGGGGATGAAGCTTTCTTT.